This TCR beta chain was profiled in a study of blood T cell repertoires in COVID-19. About the research overall: PBMCs, B-cell-depleted T cells, or T cells were the source of the cDNA or gDNA that made up the material.

The method was immunoSEQ multiplex PCR; TCRdb's version includes in-frame clones alone and lacks a portion of them. This sample has 250,000 to 350,000 clones, with roughly 83% found just once. A word on this clone: This sample includes further DNA sequences coding for the same CDR3.

CDR3 size: 12 residues. Between the trimmed V and J ends, which lost 0 bases and 4 bases, there was a span of 3 bases. CDR1 is MNHNY, CDR2 SVGAGI, per germline (reference sequence). Sequenced sample: peripheral blood. The rearrangement uses TRBV6-6 and TRBJ2-5; D not resolved. The sequence derives from a human donor with COVID-19, enrolled during active disease. The donor label of this sample is uncertain. CDR3 loop: CASSYSRETQYF. As DNA, the CDR3 is TGTGCCAGCAGTTACTCTCGAGAGACCCAGTACTTC.